The 4 T cell receptor beta chains below all came from one sample that was sequenced in a study of blood T cell repertoires in COVID-19. Using immunoSEQ multiplex PCR, the repertoire was profiled, and TCRdb retains in-frame clones only, with some absent. Seen here are around 39,000 clones, about 84% observed once, and the top ten hold 25% to 30%. Material for sequencing was peripheral blood. Source of these receptors: a man at least 80 years old with active or convalescent COVID-19.

This chain links TRBV5-6 with TRBJ1-1, with D uncertain. Trimming pared 3 bases from V and 5 bases from J, leaving 17 bases between. CDR3 length: 15 residues. The germline V gene encodes CDR1 SGHDT and CDR2 YYEEEE. DNA of the CDR3: TGTGCCAGCAGCTGGGATTTGGAGGGCGTTACTGAAGCTTTCTTT. As protein: CASSWDLEGVTEAFF. Variable domain in full (rest from reference TRBV5-6 and TRBJ1-1): DAGVTQSPTHLIKTRGQQVTLRCSPKSGHDTVSWYQQALGQGPQFIFQYYEEEERQRGNFPDRFSGHQFPNYSSELNVNALLLGDSALYLCASSWDLEGVTEAFFGQGTRLTVV.

The rearrangement joins TRBV6-1 to TRBJ2-4; the D is unclear. V was cut by 2 bases and J by 0 bases, with 8 bases left in between. The CDR3 extends over 15 amino acids. CDR1 is MNHNS and CDR2 is SASEGT in the germline V gene. The CDR3 coding sequence is TGTGCCAGCAGTGAAACGGGTCTAGCCAAAAACATTCAGTACTTC. This translates into CASSETGLAKNIQYF.

The rearrangement links TRBV18 to TRBJ1-1; 9 bases agree with TRBD1. Trimming took 3 bases from V and 1 from J; bases not matched to a gene: 3. There are 15 residues in the CDR3. Germline assignment: CDR1 KGHSH and CDR2 LQKENI. The CDR3 coding sequence is TGTGCCAGCTCACCGAAGGACAGGGGGAACACTGAAGCTTTCTTT. It encodes CASSPKDRGNTEAFF.

This chain connects TRBV10-3 to TRBJ2-7; 7 nucleotides align to TRBD1. The CDR3 is 14 residues long. Germline V gene lookup returns CDR1 ENHRY and CDR2 SYGVKD. With V trimmed by 2 bases and J by 4 bases, 5 bases remained unmatched. The CDR3 DNA is TGTGCCATCAGTGAGGACAGGGATTTTTACGAGCAGTACTTC. The encoded protein is CAISEDRDFYEQYF.